This TCR beta chain was sequenced for a study of cytotoxic CD8 clonotypes in ibrutinib-treated CLL. The protocol was immunoSEQ multiplex PCR, while the TCRdb copy is restricted to in-frame clones and leaves out a portion. The sample includes about 200,000 clones, over 55% seen only once; the top ten take 13%. J lost 3 bases, V lost 4 bases, and 6 bases had no gene match. The CDR3 is 14 residues long. Germline V gene lookup returns CDR1 SGHRS and CDR2 YFSETQ. The sequence derives from a human donor with chronic lymphocytic leukemia. The sequenced sample was PBMCs, obtained after 24 months of ibrutinib treatment. The rearrangement joins TRBV5-1 to TRBJ2-7, with 8 bases matching TRBD1. The CDR3 region has the DNA TGCGCCAGCAGCCACGGACAGGGAGGCTACGAGCAGTACTTC. This encodes CASSHGQGGYEQYF.